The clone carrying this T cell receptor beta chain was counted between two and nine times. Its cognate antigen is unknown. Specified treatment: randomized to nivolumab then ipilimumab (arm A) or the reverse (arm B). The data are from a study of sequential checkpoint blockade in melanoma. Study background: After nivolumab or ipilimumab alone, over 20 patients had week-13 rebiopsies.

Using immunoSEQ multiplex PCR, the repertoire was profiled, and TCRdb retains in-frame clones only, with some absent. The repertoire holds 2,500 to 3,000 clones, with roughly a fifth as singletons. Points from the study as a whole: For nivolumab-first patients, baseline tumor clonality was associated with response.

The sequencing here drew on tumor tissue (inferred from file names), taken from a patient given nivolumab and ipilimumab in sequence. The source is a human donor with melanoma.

CDR3 sequence reads: CATSREASFPREQYF. The CDR3 nucleotides read TGTGCCACCAGCAGAGAGGCATCTTTCCCCCGCGAGCAGTACTTC. The J gene is TRBJ2-7, the V gene TRBV15; unclear D gene. The germline V gene encodes CDR1 LNHNV and CDR2 YYDKDF (reference sequence). V lost 0 bases to trimming and J lost 6 bases, with 15 bases between them. The CDR3 is 15 residues long.